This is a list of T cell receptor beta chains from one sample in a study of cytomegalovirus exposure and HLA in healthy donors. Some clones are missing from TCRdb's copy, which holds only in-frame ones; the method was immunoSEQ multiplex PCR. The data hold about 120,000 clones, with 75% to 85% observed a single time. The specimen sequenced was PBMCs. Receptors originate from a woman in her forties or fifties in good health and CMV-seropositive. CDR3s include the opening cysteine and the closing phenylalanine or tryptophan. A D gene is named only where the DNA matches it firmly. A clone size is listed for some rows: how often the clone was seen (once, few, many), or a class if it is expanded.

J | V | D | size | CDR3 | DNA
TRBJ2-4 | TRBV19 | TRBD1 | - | CATQGAGLIQYF | TGTGCCACCCAGGGGGCCGGCCTGATTCAGTACTTC
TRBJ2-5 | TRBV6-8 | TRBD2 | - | CASSYSRTSGIQETQYF | TGTGCCAGCAGTTACTCGAGGACTAGCGGAATTCAAGAGACCCAGTACTTC
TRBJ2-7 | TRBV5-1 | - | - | CASSPGTATYEQYF | TGCGCCAGCAGCCCGGGGACTGCCACCTACGAGCAGTACTTC
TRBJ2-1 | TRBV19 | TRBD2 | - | CASSIDRLAGVGEVF | TGTGCCAGTAGTATAGATCGACTAGCGGGAGTTGGGGAAGTCTTC
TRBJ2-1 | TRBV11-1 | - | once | CASSVRGDEQFF | TGTGCCAGCAGCGTTCGGGGAGATGAGCAGTTCTTC
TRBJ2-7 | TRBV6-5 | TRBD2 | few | CASSRTSVTYEQYF | TGTGCCAGCAGCCGGACTAGCGTCACCTACGAGCAGTACTTC
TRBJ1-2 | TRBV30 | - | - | CAWSPMTGINYGYTF | TGTGCCTGGAGTCCAATGACAGGAATCAACTATGGCTACACCTTC
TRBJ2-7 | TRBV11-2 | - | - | CASSSGTYFGPYF | -
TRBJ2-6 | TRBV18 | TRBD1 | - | CASSPDRGNSGANVLTF | TGTGCCAGCTCACCGGACAGGGGCAACTCTGGGGCCAACGTCCTGACTTTC
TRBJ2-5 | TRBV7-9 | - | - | CASSLGEETQYF | TGTGCCAGCAGCTTAGGCGAAGAGACCCAGTACTTC
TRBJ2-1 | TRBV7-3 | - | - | CASSSDGGSYNEQFF | TGTGCCAGCAGCTCTGACGGAGGCTCCTACAATGAGCAGTTCTTC
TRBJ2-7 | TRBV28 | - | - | CASSLFRGYEQYF | TGTGCCAGCAGTTTATTCAGGGGTTACGAGCAGTACTTC
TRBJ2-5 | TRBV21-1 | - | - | CASSNPRQGRQETQYF | TGTGCCAGCAGCAACCCTAGACAGGGGAGACAAGAGACCCAGTACTTC
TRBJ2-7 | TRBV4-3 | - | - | CASSRELQAYEQYF | TGCGCCAGCAGCCGCGAACTACAGGCCTACGAGCAGTACTTC
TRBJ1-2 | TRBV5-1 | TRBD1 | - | CASSLGGQYGYTF | TGCGCCAGCAGCTTGGGGGGACAGTATGGCTACACCTTC
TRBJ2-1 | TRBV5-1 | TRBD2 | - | CASSPGTRGEQFF | TGCGCCAGCAGCCCCGGGACTAGGGGTGAGCAGTTCTTC
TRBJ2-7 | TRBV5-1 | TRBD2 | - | CASSLEVRPAGLDEQYF | TGCGCCAGCAGCTTGGAAGTCAGGCCGGCCGGACTAGACGAGCAGTACTTC
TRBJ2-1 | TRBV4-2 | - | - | CASSRRATYNEQFF | TGTGCCAGCAGCCGCAGGGCCACCTACAATGAGCAGTTCTTC
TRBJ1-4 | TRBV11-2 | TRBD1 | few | CASSLDIQGAANEKLFF | TGTGCCAGCAGCTTAGATATACAGGGGGCGGCTAATGAAAAACTGTTTTTT
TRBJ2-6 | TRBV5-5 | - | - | CASSLFQGGSGANVLTF | TGTGCCAGCAGCTTGTTTCAGGGGGGCTCTGGGGCCAACGTCCTGACTTTC
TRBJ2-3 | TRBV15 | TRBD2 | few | CATSMSSGKTDTQYF | TGTGCCACAAGCATGTCTAGCGGGAAGACAGATACGCAGTATTTT
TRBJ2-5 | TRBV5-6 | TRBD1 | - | CASSTGQGWETQYF | TGTGCCAGCAGCACGGGACAGGGGTGGGAGACCCAGTACTTC
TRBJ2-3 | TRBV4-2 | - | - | CASSRAGDSDTQYF | TGTGCCAGCAGCCGCGCAGGGGATTCAGATACGCAGTATTTT
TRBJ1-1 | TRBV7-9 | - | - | CASSPLGYSGEAFF | TGTGCCAGCAGCCCACTTGGGTACAGTGGTGAAGCTTTCTTT
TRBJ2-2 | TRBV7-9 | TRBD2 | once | CASSPPGGVYTGELFF | TGTGCCAGCAGCCCCCCGGGGGGAGTATACACCGGGGAGCTGTTTTTT
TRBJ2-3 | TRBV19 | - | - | CASSIQGRTDTQYF | TGTGCCAGTAGTATACAGGGTCGCACAGATACGCAGTATTTT
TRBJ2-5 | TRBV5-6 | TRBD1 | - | CASSQGTGLQETQYF | TGTGCCAGCAGCCAGGGGACAGGCCTCCAAGAGACCCAGTACTTC
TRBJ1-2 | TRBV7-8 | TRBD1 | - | CASSPSPAGQNYGYTF | TGTGCCAGCAGCCCTTCCCCCGCGGGACAGAACTATGGCTACACCTTC
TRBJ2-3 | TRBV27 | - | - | CASSSRGDTQYF | TGTGCCAGCAGTTCTAGGGGGGATACGCAGTATTTT
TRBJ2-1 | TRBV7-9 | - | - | CASSQSGLSYNEQFF | TGTGCCAGCAGCCAAAGCGGCCTCTCCTACAATGAGCAGTTCTTC
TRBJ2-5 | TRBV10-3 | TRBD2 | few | CASRTSGSRETQYF | TGTGCCAGCCGGACTAGCGGGAGTAGAGAGACCCAGTACTTC
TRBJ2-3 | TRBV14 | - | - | CASSQDRGSFTDTQYF | TGTGCCAGCAGCCAAGACAGGGGCAGCTTCACAGATACGCAGTATTTT
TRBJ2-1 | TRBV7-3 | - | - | CASSTIQDNEQFF | TGTGCCAGCAGCACCATACAGGACAATGAGCAGTTCTTC
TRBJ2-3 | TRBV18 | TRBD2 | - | CASSWTSGGDTQYF | TGTGCCAGCTCCTGGACTAGCGGGGGGGATACGCAGTATTTT
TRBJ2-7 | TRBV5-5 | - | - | CASSLRVLIEQYF | TGTGCCAGCAGCTTGCGGGTCTTGATCGAGCAGTACTTC
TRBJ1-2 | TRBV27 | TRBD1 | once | CASSFFAGGDGYTF | TGTGCCAGCAGTTTTTTTGCAGGGGGAGATGGCTACACCTTC
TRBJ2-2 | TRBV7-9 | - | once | CASSSPYTNTGELFF | TGTGCCAGCAGCTCGCCGTACACGAACACCGGGGAGCTGTTTTTT
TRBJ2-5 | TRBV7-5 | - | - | CARSLRSSGGLQETQYF | TGTGCCAGAAGCTTACGTAGTAGCGGGGGGCTCCAAGAGACCCAGTACTTC
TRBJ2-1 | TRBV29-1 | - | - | CSVRQGTEQFF | TGCAGCGTGCGGCAGGGGACTGAGCAGTTCTTC
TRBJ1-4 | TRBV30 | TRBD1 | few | CAWSETGRSLFF | TGTGCCTGGAGTGAGACAGGGCGGTCGCTGTTTTTT
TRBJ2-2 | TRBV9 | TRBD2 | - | CASSVVGTSGGRNTGELFF | TGTGCCAGCAGCGTAGTTGGCACTAGCGGGGGCCGGAACACCGGGGAGCTGTTTTTT
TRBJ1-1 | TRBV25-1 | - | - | CASSVRGTEAFF | TGTGCCAGCAGTGTCAGGGGAACTGAAGCTTTCTTT
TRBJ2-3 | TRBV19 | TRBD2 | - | CASSIAASGASDTQYF | TGTGCCAGTAGCATAGCGGCTAGCGGGGCCTCAGATACGCAGTATTTT
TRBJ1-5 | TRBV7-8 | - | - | CASSLSPNQPQHF | TGTGCCAGCAGCTTATCCCCTAATCAGCCCCAGCATTTT